This TCR beta chain was sequenced during a study of vaccination and CD4 T cells after COVID-19. Study background: Every participant was given two doses of BNT162b2 or mRNA-1273 vaccine. Cells were stimulated with overlapping spike peptide pools from SARS-CoV-2, HCoV-NL63, HCoV-OC43 and HCoV-229E.

The study sequenced cultured CD4+ T cell DNA using the Oncomine TCR Beta short-read assay. DNA came from CD4+ T cells after culture. One entry per CDR3 protein, called by TCRdb with MiXCR from the PCR reads. The sample lists 20,000 to 25,000 distinct CDR3 sequences; around 42% were seen once. This clonotype turned up a few times. No antigen is known for it. The CDR3 covers 15 residues. Germline CDR1 DFQATT, CDR2 SNEGSKA (reference sequence). V lost 0 bases and J lost 6; bases outside the gene matches: 6. Indicated treatment: roughly 11-day PBMC culture with coronavirus spike peptide pools or control peptides (ViraFEST assay).

The TCR was taken from a human donor who received a COVID-19 vaccine. The sample consisted of CD4+ T cells from blood, cultured in vitro, taken before SARS-CoV-2 vaccination. This chain connects TRBV20-1 to TRBJ2-1; 9 nucleotides line up with TRBD2. The CDR3 protein is CSARDSSGDGNEQFF. CDR3 in DNA: TGCAGTGCTAGAGACTCTAGCGGGGACGGCAATGAGCAGTTCTTC.